This T cell receptor (beta chain) is from a study of blood T cells in healthy people across ages. Notes on the study in general: A greater number of naive CD4+ cells and higher diversity distinguished long-lived donors from aged donors.

This clonotype was counted ten times or more. The antigen is not known. A J-beta primer mix and a sample-barcoded 5' primer were used in a second PCR of roughly 6 to 11 cycles. A single record per CDR3 protein comes from TCRdb applying MiXCR to the 5' RACE reads. The profile shows about 670,000 distinct CDR3 sequences, over 40% of them singletons. The CDR3 extends over 14 amino acids. Germline assignment: CDR1 LNHNV and CDR2 YYDKDF (reference sequence). Trimming removed 0 bases from V and 5 bases from J; junction bases left unmatched: 2. This chain joins TRBV15 and TRBJ1-1; 8 bases match TRBD1. This receptor was obtained from a woman at least 80 years old in good health. The sample comprised blood. The CDR3 loop is CATSRDRGRTEAFF. The CDR3 nucleotides are TGTGCCACCAGCAGAGACAGGGGGCGGACTGAAGCTTTCTTT.